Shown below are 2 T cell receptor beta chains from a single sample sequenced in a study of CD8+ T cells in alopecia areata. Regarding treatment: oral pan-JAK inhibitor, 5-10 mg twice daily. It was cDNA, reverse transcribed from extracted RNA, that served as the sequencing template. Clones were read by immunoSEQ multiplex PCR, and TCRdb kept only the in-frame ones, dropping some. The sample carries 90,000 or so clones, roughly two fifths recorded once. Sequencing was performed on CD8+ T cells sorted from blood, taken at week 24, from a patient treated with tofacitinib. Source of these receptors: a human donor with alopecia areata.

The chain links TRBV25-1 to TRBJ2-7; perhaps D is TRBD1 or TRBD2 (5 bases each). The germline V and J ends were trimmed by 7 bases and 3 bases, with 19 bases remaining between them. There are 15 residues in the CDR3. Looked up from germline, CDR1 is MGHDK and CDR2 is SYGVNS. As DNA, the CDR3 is TGTGCCAGCAACACCAGAGAGGGTCAGGGCTACGAGCAGTACTTC. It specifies CASNTREGQGYEQYF.

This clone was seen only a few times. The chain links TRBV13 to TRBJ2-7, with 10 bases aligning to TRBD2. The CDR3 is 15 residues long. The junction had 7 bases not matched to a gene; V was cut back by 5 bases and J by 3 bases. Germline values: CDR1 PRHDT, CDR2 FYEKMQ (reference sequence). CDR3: CASSLAGTSVYEQYF. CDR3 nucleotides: TGTGCCAGCAGCCTCGCCGGGACTAGCGTCTACGAGCAGTACTTC.